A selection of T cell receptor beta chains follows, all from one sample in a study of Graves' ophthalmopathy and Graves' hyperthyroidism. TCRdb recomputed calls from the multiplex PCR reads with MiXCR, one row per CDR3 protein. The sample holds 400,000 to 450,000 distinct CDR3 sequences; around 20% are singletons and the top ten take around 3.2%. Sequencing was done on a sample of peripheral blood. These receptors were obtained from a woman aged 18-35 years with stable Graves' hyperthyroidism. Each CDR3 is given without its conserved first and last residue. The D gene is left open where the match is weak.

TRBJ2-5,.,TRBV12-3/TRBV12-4,ASSRAGDGETQY
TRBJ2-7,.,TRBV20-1,SAQWRAASYEQY
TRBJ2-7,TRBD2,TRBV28,ASSLTGLAGVEEQY
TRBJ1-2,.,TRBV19,ASSIDRRRAEDYGYT
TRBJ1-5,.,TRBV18,ASSPQDSYSNQPQH
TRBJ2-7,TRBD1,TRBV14,ASSHRTGVTYEQY
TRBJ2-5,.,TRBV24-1,ATSDLSASQETQY
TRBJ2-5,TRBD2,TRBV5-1,ASSTFLAEPQETQY
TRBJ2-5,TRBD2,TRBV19,ASSTGLAEETQY
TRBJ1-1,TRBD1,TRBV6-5,ASRGRDRVTEAF
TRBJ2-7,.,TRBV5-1,VSSPGERWEQY
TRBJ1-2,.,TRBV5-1,ASSLVLDRNYGYT
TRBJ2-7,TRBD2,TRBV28,ASSDGRTSGSYEQY
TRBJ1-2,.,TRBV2,ASSELGSSGYT
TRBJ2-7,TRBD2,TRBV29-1,SVETSGRMGSYEQY
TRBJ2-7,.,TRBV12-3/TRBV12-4,ASSHTLRASYEQY
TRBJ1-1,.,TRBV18,ASSPMGTMTEAF
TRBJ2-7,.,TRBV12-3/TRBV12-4,ASRDNSYEQY
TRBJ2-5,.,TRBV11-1,ASSLGDRRTQY
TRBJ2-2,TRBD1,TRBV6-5,ASSFGTGDLDTGELF